The 4 T cell receptor beta chains reported below all come from one sample, sequenced in a study of blood T cell repertoires in COVID-19. TCRdb keeps only in-frame clones here, not all; method: immunoSEQ multiplex PCR. The sample carries around 380,000 clones, roughly 86% recorded once. Sequencing was carried out using PBMCs or T cells enriched from blood (not recorded which). These receptors all stem from a man under 40 who had recovered from COVID-19.

The chain couples TRBV10-3 to TRBJ2-2; 7 bases align to TRBD2. V shed 2 bases, J shed 5 bases, and the junction held 14 bases outside the gene matches. The CDR3 contains 18 residues. Germline V gene data show CDR1 as ENHRY and CDR2 as SYGVKD. The CDR3 here is CAISEHLGEGPRTGELFF. The DNA for the CDR3 is TGTGCCATCAGTGAGCACTTGGGGGAGGGACCCCGGACCGGGGAGCTGTTTTTT.

On this clone itself: Other nucleotide sequences in the sample specify the same CDR3. V usage is TRBV10-3 and J usage is TRBJ1-4, with TRBD1 as a possible D gene (6 bases). Looked up from germline, CDR1 is ENHRY and CDR2 is SYGVKD. V lost 2 bases to trimming and J lost 5 bases, with 9 bases between them. The CDR3 has 14 residues. CDR3 amino acids: CAISEGGGNEKLFF. In DNA, the CDR3 is TGTGCCATCAGTGAGGGGGGCGGGAATGAAAAACTGTTTTTT.

The rearrangement uses TRBV5-8 and TRBJ1-2; 7 nucleotides agree with TRBD1. This CDR3 spans 15 amino acids. Germline V gene sequence: CDR1 SGHTS, CDR2 YDEGEE. The ends lost 0 bases at V and 4 bases at J; junction bases unmatched: 6. The CDR3 coding sequence is TGTGCCAGCAGCTTGGGGGGACAGTCTCTCTATGGCTACACCTTC. Its protein is CASSLGGQSLYGYTF. The entire variable domain, with the rest obtained from reference TRBV5-8 and TRBJ1-2, is as follows: EAGVTQSPTHLIKTRGQQATLRCSPISGHTSVYWYQQALGLGLQFLLWYDEGEERNRGNFPPRFSGRQFPNYSSELNVNALELEDSALYLCASSLGGQSLYGYTFGSGTRLTVV.

The chain is built from TRBV7-9 and TRBJ2-3, with TRBD2 as a possible D gene (6 bases). This CDR3 has 15 amino acids. CDR1 is SEHNR, CDR2 FQNEAQ, per germline (reference sequence). Trimming left V 5 bases short and J 2 bases short, with 14 bases between. The CDR3 nucleotides are TGTGCCAGCAGCCTAAGACTAGGCCCCACAGATACGCAGTATTTT. Encoded protein: CASSLRLGPTDTQYF.